This T cell receptor (beta chain) was found in a study of Graves' ophthalmopathy and Graves' hyperthyroidism (dated by TCRdb to between 2017 and 2018). Background for the entire study: Stable hyperthyroidism was defined as no progression to ophthalmopathy within 18 months of follow-up. To explore V-J signatures that separate ophthalmopathy from hyperthyroidism, a discovery set of about 98 patients was enrolled, consisting of 40 to 45 with ophthalmopathy and roughly 60 with stable hyperthyroidism. TCR beta repertoire signatures were used to distinguish Graves' ophthalmopathy from Graves' hyperthyroidism and to predict progression to ophthalmopathy. In five or six hyperthyroidism patients, T-cell repertoires of thyroid tissue and blood were compared. In total, 135 blood samples were TCR-sequenced: approximately 42 ophthalmopathy, roughly 77 hyperthyroidism and roughly 17 hyperthyroidism-to-ophthalmopathy patients. An independent validation cohort comprised some 19 hyperthyroidism patients and around 16 patients who later progressed from hyperthyroidism to ophthalmopathy. After sampling, hyperthyroidism patients received methimazole starting at 30 mg daily, and ophthalmopathy patients received high-dose intravenous methylprednisolone. General findings and caveats noted by the study authors: In validation, the model predicted ophthalmopathy progression with 70.59% sensitivity and approximately 75% specificity; 12 predicted patients were CT-confirmed with GO in a median of roughly 6.8 months. Sample size was not predetermined statistically, and investigators were not blinded to group allocation. Most of the expanded thyroid clonotypes with a frequency above 0.001 were also detected in blood, and it was suggested that the thyroid immune response may be reflected by blood repertoires. In cross-validation, the 13-signature model distinguished ophthalmopathy from stable hyperthyroidism with approximately 88% sensitivity and approximately 81% specificity, and in the test set the corresponding values were roughly 80% and 76%.

Hyperthyroidism patients were newly diagnosed, were aged 18 to 65 years, and had a disease duration under 2 months. Patients with other autoimmune diseases, uncontrolled infections, pregnancy or lactation were excluded from the study. Diagnosis relied on clinical symptoms, serum thyroxine, TRAb, thyroid ultrasound and orbital computed tomography. Trizol reagent was used to extract the total RNA, and its quality was then checked on an Agilent 2100 Bioanalyzer. As for this clonotype: This clone's antigen is unknown. It has no much larger one-base neighbor in the sample; base qualities were not kept.

Including the terminal cysteine and phenylalanine, the CDR3 comprises 15 residues. Only the CDR3 DNA is retained, 45 bases long and in frame from the first base. Compared with germline, V lacks 8 bases and J lacks 5 bases; bases without a gene match: 15. Sequences SNHLY (CDR1) and FYNNEI (CDR2) are obtained from the germline V gene. TCR beta CDR3 regions were amplified from RNA transcripts for repertoire sequencing. HTBI primers and the Qiagen OneStep RT-PCR kit were used in a first-round RT-PCR, which was followed by a second-round multiplex PCR, size selection and purification. Libraries were sequenced on an Illumina HiSeq2000 using paired-end 100 bp reads. The paper's processing steps were these. SOAPnuke was used to process the reads, throwing out any read that had adapters, had uncalled bases, had a mean Phred below 15, or lacked an exact constant-primer or identifier match. High-quality paired reads were merged with COPE v1.2.5. Unique nucleotide sequences were defined as clonotypes and aligned to IMGT TRB V, D and J references using MiTCR v1.1. Analysis was restricted to V-J combinations with a frequency above 0.0001, which covered over 98% of repertoires. A TCR clonal expansion and chaos score per V-J combination was defined as the ratio of F50 clonal expansion to chaos observed in the TCRdist matrix. Features were reduced by Welch's t-statistics and random forest to roughly 14 V-J combinations, which fed a naive Bayes classifier. The similarity between thyroid and blood repertoires was quantified using the Morisita-Horn index. TCRdb cleaned the public reads at Q25 with fastp, built clones with MiXCR and kept in-frame beta chains. Records with the same CDR3 protein are collapsed into one entry carrying the most frequent genes and DNA. In this record, the V and J calls reflect TCRdb's handling and not the investigators' own analysis. The table for this sample lists roughly 1.1 million distinct CDR3 sequences; 36% of them were counted only once. The ten largest make up 11% of the sample.

The sequence was collected from an adult man with Graves' hyperthyroidism. Input material: peripheral blood or thyroid tissue (not recorded which). This receptor chain uses TRBV2 and TRBJ2-7; 7 nucleotides in the junction match TRBD2. Here the CDR3 is given as CASQASGRALNEQYF. The nucleotide sequence is given as TGTGCCAGCCAGGCTTCAGGGAGGGCCTTGAACGAGCAGTACTTC.